This T cell receptor beta chain was documented in a study of blood T cell repertoires in COVID-19 (dated by TCRdb to the early 2020s). A note on the overall study: Samples covering the acute and convalescent phases of COVID-19 were provided by collaborators in the United States, Italy and Spain. The prospective study material was composed of cDNA or gDNA derived from T cells, B-cell-depleted T cells, or PBMCs. The dataset comprised deeply sampled blood TCRbeta repertoires from subjects exposed to, actively infected with, or recovered from COVID-19. The repertoires were made available in a free public database intended to serve as a resource for research on the immune response to SARS-CoV-2. Samples came from the ongoing ImmuneRACE study (first 160 participants) plus 1,254 subjects from 6 global collaborators. A de-identified subject ID, COVID-19 status, age in years and sex were almost always included in the sample metadata. Where HLA class I and class II types were available, the types were taken from metadata supplied by the sample provider, not from assay-based typing.

The CDR3 runs 14 residues from the cysteine to the phenylalanine. Left in the record is the CDR3 DNA by itself, 42 bases read in frame from the first base. From the germline V gene (reference sequence), CDR1 is LNHDA and CDR2 is SQIVND. A distance of 7 bases separates the germline ends of V and J, which lose 2 bases and 2 bases respectively. This clone appeared a single time. No antigen is known for it. There are no base qualities to consult, and no much larger clone falls within one base. Broad study findings and their caveats: Clinical and demographic metadata were provided uncurated, with the amount varying by source and participant.

The collaborating institutions used their own protocols to collect whole blood in K2EDTA tubes. For TCRbeta analysis, collaborators shipped samples in one of three forms: frozen whole blood, isolated PBMCs, or DNA extracted from either of those sample types. TCRbeta CDR3 regions were amplified from genomic DNA using the immunoSEQ Assay, a bias-controlled multiplex PCR. On the study's bioinformatics: Nucleated cell counts per sample were estimated from amplification of reference gene primers within the assay. To quantify the absolute abundance of each unique TCRbeta CDR3 rearrangement, sequence reads were collapsed and filtered. For each sample, productive Simpson clonality was calculated by taking the square root of Simpson's diversity index across productive rearrangements. TCRdb stores this immuneACCESS table with in-frame sequences only. Part of the clones is absent; in the studies checked, under half of the shortfall reflects unresolved V genes, and no reason is known for the rest. That table is the source of V, J and clone size, and D and trimming were worked out from the DNA. In this sample the table shows over 200,000 clones, 80% to 90% of which occur a single time. The biggest ten clones account for 6.5% to 9% of the sample.

What was sequenced was peripheral blood. This TCR was recovered from a woman aged 50 to 65 with active or convalescent COVID-19. Recombination joined TRBV19 with TRBJ2-4, with TRBD1 tentatively as D gene (5 bases match). The base sequence is TGTGCCAGTAGTATACAGGGTACCAAAAACATTCAGTACTTC. Translation gives CASSIQGTKNIQYF.